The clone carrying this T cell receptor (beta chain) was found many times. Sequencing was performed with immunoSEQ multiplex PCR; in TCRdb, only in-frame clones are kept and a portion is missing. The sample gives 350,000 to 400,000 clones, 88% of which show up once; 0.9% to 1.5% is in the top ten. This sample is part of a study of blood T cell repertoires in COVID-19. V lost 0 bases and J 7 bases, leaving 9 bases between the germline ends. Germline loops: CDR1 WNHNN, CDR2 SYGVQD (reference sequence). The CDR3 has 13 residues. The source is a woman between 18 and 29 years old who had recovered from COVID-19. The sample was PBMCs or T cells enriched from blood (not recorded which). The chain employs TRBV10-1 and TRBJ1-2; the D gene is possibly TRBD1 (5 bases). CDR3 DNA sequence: TGCGCCAGCAGTGAGTCGAAGGGGTTTGGCTACACCTTC. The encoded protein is CASSESKGFGYTF.